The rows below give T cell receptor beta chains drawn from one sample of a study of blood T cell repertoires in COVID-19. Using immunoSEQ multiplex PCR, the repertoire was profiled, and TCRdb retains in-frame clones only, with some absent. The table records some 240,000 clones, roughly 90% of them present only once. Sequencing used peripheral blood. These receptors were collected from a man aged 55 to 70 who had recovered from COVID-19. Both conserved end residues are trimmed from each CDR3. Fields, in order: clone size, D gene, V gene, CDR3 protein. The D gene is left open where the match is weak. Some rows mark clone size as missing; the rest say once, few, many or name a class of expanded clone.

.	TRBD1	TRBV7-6	ASSARQGRSYNEQF
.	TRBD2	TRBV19	ASTVAGRSSDEQF
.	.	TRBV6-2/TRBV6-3	ASSSWVERDTQY
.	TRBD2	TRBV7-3	ASSLIGLAGVGGELF
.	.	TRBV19	ASSSKGGSGAYEQF
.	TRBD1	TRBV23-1	ASSPRTGRY
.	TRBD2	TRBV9	ASSVVGTSVVGTDTQY
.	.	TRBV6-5	ASSYGGSGTYEQY
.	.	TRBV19	ASSIKVDSTQY
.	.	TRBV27	ASSLLGGTGSNQPQH
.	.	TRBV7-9	ASSLGQGVRDGYT
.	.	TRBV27	ASSSYYLSYEQY
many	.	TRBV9	ASSPQPGSAYEQY
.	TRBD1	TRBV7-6	ASSPEGTGGHEQY
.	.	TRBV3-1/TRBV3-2	ASSQDLQPFNEQF
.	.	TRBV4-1	ASSQESSSRNEQF
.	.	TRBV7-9	ASSLPGRGGETQY
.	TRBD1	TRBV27	ASSSGQPYGYT
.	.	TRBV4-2	ASSQDYTGISYEQY
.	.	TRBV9	ASSASSSAPNEQY
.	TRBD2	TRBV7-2	ASSAAGGFSYNEQF
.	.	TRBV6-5	ASMVAEPTRVTQY
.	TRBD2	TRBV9	ASSVAPSGFTDTQY
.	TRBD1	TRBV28	ASSRTGTGGSYGYT
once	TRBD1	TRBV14	ASNRDRVSPLH
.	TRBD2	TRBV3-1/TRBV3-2	ASSPPARGQETQY
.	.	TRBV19	ASSSKLVNRYGYT
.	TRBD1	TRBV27	ASSPRLRGQPDSGNTIY